The 31 T cell receptor beta chains presented below share a single source sample, sequenced in a study of metastatic and nonmetastatic thyroid tumors. Every patient was untreated before thyroid surgery. With MiXCR, TCRdb reprocessed the PCR reads. Of about 9,000 clones listed, roughly 14% were seen once; the top ten hold more than 5%. The sample was blood. The source is a female donor with papillary thyroid cancer or a benign thyroid nodule (not recorded which). Some clones in this sample may be carry-over from other donors' samples.

As for this clone: At one end, the junction sequence differs from germline, possibly due to a read error. This chain's CDR3 is CATSDPGGPEGNEKFF. The CDR3 DNA reads TGTGCAACCAGTGACCCCGGGGGGCCCGAGGGAAATGAGAAGTTCTTC. The rearrangement links TRBV24-1 to TRBJ2-1; TRBD2 might be the D (7 bases). CDR3 length equals 16 residues. CDR1 is KGHDR, CDR2 SFDVKD, per germline.

The V and J genes are TRBV6-1 and TRBJ2-1; D may be TRBD1 or TRBD2 (7 bases each). Trimming removed 10 bases at V and 8 bases at J, with 21 bases between. The CDR3 is 14 amino acids. In germline, CDR1 is MNHNS, CDR2 SASEGT. CDR3 amino acids: CATDLGRGRDEQFF. The CDR3 DNA reads as TGTGCCACCGACTTAGGGAGGGGGCGAGATGAGCAGTTCTTC.

This clone was seen a handful of times. This sequence joins TRBV6-1 and TRBJ1-2; no clear D. The CDR3 sequence is 15 residues long. Trimming took 0 bases from V and 4 from J, leaving 12 bases between them. Germline V gene data show CDR1 as MNHNS and CDR2 as SASEGT. DNA for the CDR3: TGTGCCAGCAGTGAAGCGAGGCATGTCGGCTATGGCTACACCTTC. Protein product: CASSEARHVGYGYTF.

Remarks on this clone: A read error may account for a junction end that differs from germline. This chain joins TRBV11-2 and TRBJ2-7; the D gene is possibly TRBD2 (5 bases). CDR3 length equals 16 residues. CDR1 and CDR2 from the germline V gene are SGHAT and FQNNGV. The CDR3 DNA is TGCGCCAGCAGCACGCAAACCGCCCGGGATTTCTACGAGCAGTACTTC. This gives the protein CASSTQTARDFYEQYF. The whole variable domain, filled in from reference TRBV11-2 and TRBJ2-7, reads EAGVAQSPRYKIIEKRQSVAFWCNPISGHATLYWYQQILGQGPKLLIQFQNNGVVDDSQLPKDRFSAERLKGVDSTLKIQPAKLEDSAVYLCASSTQTARDFYEQYFGPGTRLTVT.

The J gene is TRBJ1-2, the V gene TRBV6-2 or TRBV6-3; no firm D call. The germline V and J ends were trimmed by 1 base and 3 bases, with 9 bases remaining between them. CDR1 and CDR2 from the germline V gene are MNHEY and SVGEGT. The CDR3 has 14 amino acids. The CDR3 here is CASSYLAVDYGYTF. CDR3 in DNA: TGTGCCAGCAGTTACTTGGCTGTTGACTATGGCTACACCTTC.

This clone was observed a few times. The CDR3 coding sequence is TGTGCCAGCAGCTTAGCAGGCCAGTCTCACTCACCCCTCCACTTT. Translating it yields CASSLAGQSHSPLHF. The chain has TRBV11-2 and TRBJ1-6, with D unresolved. Deletions cut 1 base from V and 10 bases from J, with 14 bases between. The CDR3 is made up of 15 amino acids. Germline CDR1 SGHAT, CDR2 FQNNGV.

This clone is deemed medium-sized. One end of the junction does not line up with germline, which may come from a read error. The J gene is TRBJ2-2, the V gene TRBV24-1; TRBD1 is a possible D gene (6 bases). The germline V gene encodes CDR1 KGHDR and CDR2 SFDVKD. The CDR3 is 14 amino acids. The CDR3 sequence: CAASDYRDSGELFF. CDR3 DNA: TGTGCCGCCAGTGACTACAGGGATTCCGGGGAGCTGTTTTTT.

This clone was seen only a few times. This could be a read error, since a much larger clone is one nucleotide away. No conserved phenylalanine or tryptophan ends this CDR3, so it is likely a read error. This CDR3 reads CASSICRSRTQYL. The CDR3 DNA is TGTGCCAGTAGTATATGTCGCTCCAGGACCCAGTACCTC. The gene calls are TRBV19 and TRBJ2-5, with D unresolved. The CDR3 extends over 13 amino acids. Germline V gives CDR1 LNHDA, CDR2 SQIVND (reference sequence). V lost 2 bases and J lost 7, with 11 bases in between.

This clone was counted only a few times. The CDR3 sequence is CASSQVGDGGSAQETQYF. The CDR3 nucleotides are TGTGCCAGCAGCCAAGTTGGCGACGGGGGGTCTGCCCAGGAGACCCAGTACTTC. V gene TRBV4-2 combines with J gene TRBJ2-5, with TRBD2 matching over 7 bases. Trimming cost V 1 base and J 5 bases; bases outside gene matches: 16. Germline loops: CDR1 LGHNA, CDR2 YNFKEQ. This CDR3 has 18 residues.

By share, this clone ranks as medium-sized. The rearrangement uses TRBV6-1 and TRBJ1-5; no firm D call. The CDR3 runs 15 residues. CDR1 is MNHNS, CDR2 SASEGT, per germline. Trimming stripped 6 bases from V and 1 base from J, with 13 bases between. CDR3 nucleotides: TGTGCCAGCAGCGTCACAAGCGAGAGCAATCAGCCCCAGCATTTT. It yields the protein CASSVTSESNQPQHF.

This chain joins TRBV5-4 and TRBJ2-5; 14 bases align to TRBD2. The germline V gene encodes CDR1 SGHNT and CDR2 YYREEE (reference sequence). J was trimmed by 5 bases and V by 4 bases; bases with no gene match: 7. This CDR3 comprises 16 residues. As DNA, the CDR3 is TGTGCCAGCAGCCCCGGGACTAGCGGGAGAGGTGAGACCCAGTACTTC. Translated: CASSPGTSGRGETQYF.

This chain joins TRBV28 and TRBJ2-7; D is unclear. The CDR3 runs to 12 residues. The V gene lost 3 bases and the J gene lost 6 bases, with 9 bases spanning the gap. Germline values: CDR1 MDHEN, CDR2 SYDVKM. The CDR3 is CASSFAGAEQYF. As DNA, the CDR3 is TGTGCCAGCAGTTTCGCTGGAGCCGAGCAGTACTTC.

At least ten counts were recorded for this clone. The chain couples TRBV12-3 or TRBV12-4 to TRBJ2-1, with D perhaps TRBD1 or TRBD2 (6 bases each). V was trimmed by 6 bases and J by 6 bases, leaving 12 bases between them. The CDR3 loop spans 13 amino acids. This CDR3 is CASRWGAANEQFF. The CDR3, as DNA: TGTGCCAGCAGGTGGGGGGCCGCCAATGAGCAGTTCTTC.

This clone was seen a few times. This sequence joins TRBV27 and TRBJ2-2; D is possibly TRBD1 (6 bases). Germline CDR1 reads MNHEY; CDR2 reads SMNVEV (reference sequence). Trimming stripped 2 bases from V and 2 bases from J, with 12 bases between. The CDR3 is 16 amino acids. CDR3 sequence: CASSLGQSINTGELFF. Here the CDR3 DNA reads TGTGCCAGCAGTTTAGGACAGAGTATAAACACCGGGGAGCTGTTTTTT.

V usage is TRBV29-1 and J usage is TRBJ1-2; D is ambiguous. CDR3 size: 13 residues. The ends were cut back, 6 bases at V and 4 bases at J, with 15 bases in the middle. The germline gives CDR1 SQVTM, CDR2 ANQGSEA. The DNA of the CDR3 is TGCAGCGTCCCCCCCCGGGGAAGCTATGGCTACACCTTC. Its translation: CSVPPRGSYGYTF.

Judged by abundance, this clone is medium-sized. V and J are TRBV19 and TRBJ1-2; D is ambiguous. The V and J ends lost 7 bases and 4 bases respectively, with 19 bases between them. The CDR3 is 15 amino acids. Germline V lookup: CDR1 LNHDA, CDR2 SQIVND (reference sequence). The CDR3 DNA reads TGTGCCAGTAATCGTCGCGGAGTGCACGTCTATGGCTACACCTTC. Residues: CASNRRGVHVYGYTF.

This clone was detected only a few times. The CDR3 region is CASRGDDYNSPLHF. The CDR3 DNA follows: TGTGCCAGCAGGGGGGACGACTATAATTCACCCCTCCACTTT. V gene TRBV6-1 combines with J gene TRBJ1-6; TRBD1 is a possible D gene (5 bases). From germline, CDR1 is MNHNS and CDR2 SASEGT. This CDR3 contains 14 residues. Trimming stripped 6 bases from V and 3 bases from J, with 9 bases between.

This clone was observed at least ten times. V gene TRBV6-4 combines with J gene TRBJ2-7, with 7 bases that match TRBD2. With V trimmed by 3 bases and J by 7 bases, 15 bases remained unmatched. The CDR3 contains 16 residues. Germline CDR1 is MRHNA and CDR2 is SNTAGT. The CDR3 sequence: CASSELWEYGGGEQYF. The CDR3 region has the DNA TGTGCCAGCAGTGAACTATGGGAATATGGGGGGGGGGAGCAGTACTTC.

This clone is medium-sized by share. CDR3 amino acids: CATSRGGGTNTDTQYF. DNA of the CDR3: TGTGCCACCAGCAGAGGGGGGGGGACCAACACAGATACGCAGTATTTT. The chain couples TRBV15 to TRBJ2-3, with 7 bases identical to TRBD2. CDR1 and CDR2 from the germline V gene are LNHNV and YYDKDF (reference sequence). The V gene end was trimmed by 1 base and the J gene end by 2 bases; junction bases not matched to a gene: 6. The CDR3 is made up of 16 amino acids.

This clone was recorded once. The rearrangement uses TRBV30 and TRBJ2-7; D call uncertain. Germline-derived CDR1 and CDR2 are GTSNPN and SVGIG (reference sequence). Between the trimmed V and J ends, which lost 1 base and 2 bases, there was a span of 12 bases. This CDR3 spans 14 amino acids. CDR3 DNA: TGTGCCTGGAGTGCGAGCCTCGTCGCCTACGAGCAGTACTTC. Protein product: CAWSASLVAYEQYF.

The rearrangement uses TRBV28 and TRBJ1-1; D gene ambiguous. The CDR3 sequence is 14 residues long. The V gene's germline CDR1 is MDHEN and CDR2 SYDVKM. Between the trimmed V and J ends, which lost 6 bases and 1 base, there was a span of 12 bases. The CDR3 loop reads CASSPGLWNTEAFF. For the CDR3, the DNA is TGTGCCAGCAGCCCCGGGTTATGGAACACTGAAGCTTTCTTT. Complete variable domain (other parts from reference TRBV28 and TRBJ1-1): DVKVTQSSRYLVKRTGEKVFLECVQDMDHENMFWYRQDPGLGLRLIYFSYDVKMKEKGDIPEGYSVSREKKERFSLILESASTNQTSMYLCASSPGLWNTEAFFGQGTRLTVV.

This clone was recorded many times. The chain combines TRBV20-1 with TRBJ2-3, with 12 bases identical to TRBD2. The CDR3 length is 17 residues. Per germline, CDR1 DFQATT and CDR2 SNEGSKA (reference sequence). The ends lost 0 bases at V and 2 bases at J; junction bases unmatched: 6. CDR3 loop: CSARDPLAGGPTDTQYF. CDR3 in DNA: TGCAGTGCTAGAGACCCACTAGCGGGAGGCCCCACAGATACGCAGTATTTT.

This clone was detected only a few times. The V gene is TRBV6-2 or TRBV6-3, the J gene TRBJ2-1; D gene uncertain. Germline CDR1 and CDR2: MNHEY and SVGEGT. The CDR3 extends over 14 amino acids. V lost 6 bases and J lost 8, with 17 bases in between. CDR3: CASRPLRPRDEQFF. Written as DNA, the CDR3 is TGTGCCAGCAGACCCCTGAGGCCTAGGGATGAGCAGTTCTTC.

This clone was seen ten or more times. The chain couples TRBV2 to TRBJ1-2, with 8 bases that match TRBD1. CDR3 length: 17 amino acids. J gave up 0 bases and V 7 bases, and 13 bases lay outside the gene matches. In germline, CDR1 is SNHLY, CDR2 FYNNEI. CDR3 DNA: TGTGCCAGCACCCTCTCTACCGGGACAGGCACTAACTATGGCTACACCTTC. This sequence encodes CASTLSTGTGTNYGYTF.

This clone appeared many times. The chain links TRBV6-4 to TRBJ2-1, with 9 bases fitting TRBD2. CDR3 length: 15 amino acids. Trimming cost V 2 bases and J 4 bases; bases outside gene matches: 3. Germline V gives CDR1 MRHNA, CDR2 SNTAGT. CDR3 DNA sequence: TGTGCCAGCAGTGACGGCGGGGGGGGATACAATGAGCAGTTCTTC. Its protein is CASSDGGGGYNEQFF.

The genes are TRBV28 and TRBJ1-5; perhaps TRBD1 as D (6 bases). The V gene lost 7 bases and the J gene lost 7 bases, with 14 bases spanning the gap. This CDR3 is built from 13 residues. CDR1 is MDHEN and CDR2 is SYDVKM in the germline V gene. The DNA for the CDR3 is TGTGCCAGCACGCGGCAGGGGAAACAGCCCCAGCATTTT. It specifies CASTRQGKQPQHF.

This clone was seen many times. The V and J genes are TRBV5-6 and TRBJ1-4; D unclear. The CDR3 runs 12 residues. Germline CDR1 is SGHDT and CDR2 is YYEEEE. The V end was cut by 0 bases, the J end by 8 bases, with 5 bases between. CDR3 DNA sequence: TGTGCCAGCAGCTTGGGGCTGGAAAAACTGTTTTTT. Translation gives CASSLGLEKLFF.

This clone was recorded at least ten times. The rearrangement uses TRBV7-9 and TRBJ2-1, with 9 bases identical to TRBD1. The J segment lost 3 bases and the V segment lost 8 bases, leaving 8 bases of the junction unmatched. Germline-derived CDR1 and CDR2 are SEHNR and FQNEAQ (reference sequence). This CDR3 spans 15 amino acids. CDR3 amino acids: CASSPDRGIYNEQFF. DNA for the CDR3: TGTGCCAGCTCACCGGACAGGGGTATCTACAATGAGCAGTTCTTC. The full variable domain, with the rest looked up from reference TRBV7-9 and TRBJ2-1, is DTGVSQNPRHKITKRGQNVTFRCDPISEHNRLYWYRQTLGQGPEFLTYFQNEAQLEKSRLLSDRFSAERPKGSFSTLEIQRTEQGDSAMYLCASSPDRGIYNEQFFGPGTRLTVL.

This clone ranks as medium-sized. The V gene is TRBV5-1, the J gene TRBJ1-1; D is uncertain. V was clipped by 3 bases and J by 3 bases, with 15 bases between them. This CDR3 contains 15 residues. CDR1 and CDR2 (germline): SGHRS, YFSETQ. DNA of the CDR3: TGCGCCAGCAGCTGGGGATACAATCGGGACACTGAAGCTTTCTTT. Amino acids: CASSWGYNRDTEAFF.

In its sample, this clone was seen many times. The chain carries TRBV5-1 and TRBJ2-3; 9 bases fit TRBD1. V was clipped by 0 bases and J by 4 bases; unmatched bases: 6. This CDR3 spans 16 amino acids. The germline V gene has CDR1 SGHRS and CDR2 YFSETQ. This CDR3 reads CASSLEQGARSDTQYF. CDR3 DNA: TGCGCCAGCAGCTTGGAACAGGGGGCGAGGTCAGATACGCAGTATTTT. Full variable domain (remainder filled in from reference TRBV5-1 and TRBJ2-3): KAGVTQTPRYLIKTRGQQVTLSCSPISGHRSVSWYQQTPGQGLQFLFEYFSETQRNKGNFPGRFSGRQFSNSRSEMNVSTLELGDSALYLCASSLEQGARSDTQYFGPGTRLTVL.

This clone occurred many times. The J gene is TRBJ2-1, the V gene TRBV29-1, with D possibly matching TRBD2 (5 bases). The CDR3 spans 14 residues. CDR1 SQVTM and CDR2 ANQGSEA come from the germline V gene. Trimming shortened V by 3 bases and J by 6 bases, and 15 bases separated the two germline ends. CDR3 region: CSVDSGRPFNEQFF. CDR3 bases: TGCAGCGTTGACAGCGGAAGGCCTTTCAATGAGCAGTTCTTC.